The T cell receptor (beta chain) under discussion was sequenced for a study of blood T cell repertoires in COVID-19. Study information: Sample material is recorded as cDNA or gDNA derived from T cells, B-cell-depleted T cells, or PBMCs.

One Seattle source followed patients from active infection through their disease course. Authors' methods: Estimates of nucleated cell counts were drawn from the amplification of reference gene primers. Using immunoSEQ multiplex PCR, the repertoire was profiled, and TCRdb retains in-frame clones only, with some absent. V and J calls and clone size come straight from that table; D and trimming were deduced from the DNA. The table lists almost 200,000 clones, around 81% of them singletons. CDR3 length equals 14 residues. Trimming removed 4 bases from V and 5 bases from J, with 14 bases in between. Germline loops: CDR1 SGHAT, CDR2 FQNNGV.

Sequencing was performed on peripheral blood. This chain connects TRBV11-2 to TRBJ1-2; TRBD1 might be the D (6 bases). The receptor comes from a man between 60 and 70 years old with COVID-19, enrolled during active disease. The CDR3 DNA follows: TGTGCCAGCAGCTCAAGGGGGATTGGGTATGGCTACACCTTC. The encoded protein is CASSSRGIGYGYTF.